Listed below are T cell receptor beta chains from one sample, sequenced in a study of regulatory T cells in long-lasting Graves disease. MiXCR was run by TCRdb on the multiplex PCR reads, yielding one entry per CDR3 protein. In the table there are around 500,000 distinct CDR3 sequences, approximately 16% of which are singletons. These data were also reused for a study on T cells in Graves' hyperthyroidism and ophthalmopathy.

Sequences were derived from peripheral blood mononuclear cells (PBMCs), sampled at new diagnosis, from a patient treated with antithyroid drugs. The receptors derive from a woman aged 40 to 65 with Graves disease. CDR3s include the opening cysteine and the closing phenylalanine or tryptophan. A D gene is named only where the DNA matches it firmly. Some rows mark clone size as missing; the rest say once, few, many or name a class of expanded clone.

TRBV18	TRBJ1-6	few	.	17	TGTGCCAGCTCACCCACGGTAATTCTCGGCGGGAATTCACCCCTCCACTTT	CASSPTVILGGNSPLHF
TRBV2	TRBJ2-1	.	.	16	TGTGCCAGTACGCGTTGGGCAAGGGGTTCCTACAATGAGCAGTTCTTC	CASTRWARGSYNEQFF
TRBV6-5	TRBJ2-1	few	TRBD2	17	TGTGCCAGCAGTTACTTCAAGACTAGCGGGGTTAACAATGAGCAGTTCTTC	CASSYFKTSGVNNEQFF
TRBV12-5	TRBJ1-5	.	TRBD1	17	TGTGCTAGTGGTTTTGCAGGGGGACGGTATAGCAATCAGCCCCAGCATTTT	CASGFAGGRYSNQPQHF
TRBV27	TRBJ1-5	few	.	15	TGTGCCAGCACCTTGACAGCCTCTAACAATCAGCCCCAGCATTTT	CASTLTASNNQPQHF
TRBV2	TRBJ1-2	.	.	14	TGTGCCAGCAGCCCGCCGGGGGACACATATGGCTACACCTTC	CASSPPGDTYGYTF
TRBV12-3/TRBV12-4	TRBJ1-3	few	.	11	TGTGCCAGTCCGACTGGAAACACCATATATTTT	CASPTGNTIYF
TRBV9	TRBJ1-2	.	.	15	TGTGCCAGCAGCGCCGGTATGACAGAAGCCTATGGCTACACCTTC	CASSAGMTEAYGYTF
TRBV3-1	TRBJ2-1	many	.	14	TGTGCCGTAGGGCGCGCTGGCTCCTACAATGAGCAGTTCTTC	CAVGRAGSYNEQFF
TRBV5-1	TRBJ2-7	.	.	13	TGCGCCAGCAGCGACCGGGACTCCTACGAGCAGTACTTC	CASSDRDSYEQYF
TRBV6-5	TRBJ1-3	few	.	18	TGTGCCAGCAGTTACTCGAATCTGGGGGCAAGCTCTGGAAACACCATATATTTT	CASSYSNLGASSGNTIYF
TRBV2	TRBJ2-1	many	TRBD2	15	TGTGCCAGCAGTGAATGGGGCGGGGGGGACAATGAGCAGTTCTTC	CASSEWGGGDNEQFF
TRBV12-3/TRBV12-4	TRBJ2-3	many	TRBD2	14	TGTGCCAGCGCTCCCGGAGGGAGGGCAGATACGCAGTATTTC	CASAPGGRADTQYF
TRBV2	TRBJ2-5	.	.	13	TGTGCCAGCAGTCCTACGTACCAAGAGACCCAGTACTTC	CASSPTYQETQYF